The rows below give T cell receptor beta chains drawn from one sample of a study of blood T cell repertoires in COVID-19. The repertoire was sequenced with immunoSEQ multiplex PCR; TCRdb's copy has only in-frame clones and lacks some. The sample has about 260,000 clones, around 84% seen once. Sequencing input: peripheral blood. The receptors here all came from a man in his 60s with acute or convalescent COVID-19. CDR3s include the opening cysteine and the closing phenylalanine or tryptophan. D genes are given only for firm matches. Only part of the rows carry a size: once, few, many, or a class if the clone is expanded.

clone_size j_call d_call v_call cdr3_nt cdr3_aa
few TRBJ1-3 TRBD1 TRBV10-3 TGTGCCATCAGCCCAAGGGGGCTGGTATCCCGGGAGAGTGGAAACACCATATATTTT CAISPRGLVSRESGNTIYF
. TRBJ1-1 . TRBV19 TGTGCCAGTAGTATAGATCCAGGGGTGAACACTGAAGCTTTCTTT CASSIDPGVNTEAFF
. TRBJ1-1 . TRBV19 TGTGCCAGTAGCAGACAGGCGAACACTGAAGCTTTCTTT CASSRQANTEAFF
. TRBJ2-1 . TRBV2 TGTGCCAGCAGCTCCGGAGGCGATGAGCAGTTCTTC CASSSGGDEQFF
. TRBJ1-6 . TRBV2 TGTGCCAGCAGTGCAAGACAGTCCTCTAATTCACCCCTCCACTTT CASSARQSSNSPLHF
. TRBJ2-1 TRBD2 TRBV5-1 TGCGCCAGCAGCTTGCTAGCGGGAGGGGGACAGAATGAGCAGTTCTTC CASSLLAGGGQNEQFF
few TRBJ2-7 . TRBV10-2 TGCGCCAGCAGTGAGGGAGGCGAGCAGTACTTC CASSEGGEQYF
. TRBJ2-5 . TRBV5-1 TGCGCCAGCAGCCAGGACACCTTCCAAGAGACCCAGTACTTC CASSQDTFQETQYF
. TRBJ1-5 TRBD1 TRBV7-2 TGTGCCAGCAGCTCCGGGTCGACAGGGCGAGGGAATCAGCCCCAGCATTTT CASSSGSTGRGNQPQHF
. TRBJ1-6 TRBD1 TRBV28 TGTGCCAGCACCAGGAGGGACAGGGGTTATAATTCACCCCTCCACTTT CASTRRDRGYNSPLHF
. TRBJ1-1 . TRBV3-1/TRBV3-2 TGTGCCAGCAGCCAAGCCCCTTTTGTGACAGGAGCCGCTTTT CASSQAPFVTGAAF
. TRBJ1-3 TRBD1 TRBV25-1 TGTGCCAGCTACAGGGGGGAAGCTACTGGAAACACCATATATTTT CASYRGEATGNTIYF
. TRBJ2-7 TRBD1 TRBV3-1/TRBV3-2 TGTGCCAGCAGCGAGGCACTTCCCGGGACAGGGAGAGGCGAGCAGTACTTC CASSEALPGTGRGEQYF
. TRBJ1-3 TRBD1 TRBV2 TGTGCCAGCATGACCTTGACAGGGCTCGGGAACACCATATATTTT CASMTLTGLGNTIYF
. TRBJ1-3 TRBD1 TRBV28 TGTGCCAGCAGTCGTCCCCGGGACAGGATTCTTTTCTCTGGAAACACCATATATTTT CASSRPRDRILFSGNTIYF
. TRBJ2-7 . TRBV21-1 TGTGCCAGCAGCAGGGTGGACACGAAGGACTCCTACGAGCAGTACTTC CASSRVDTKDSYEQYF
. TRBJ1-4 TRBD1 TRBV19 TGTGCCAGTAGTAAATGGACAGGGGGCGAAGAAAAACTGTTTTTT CASSKWTGGEEKLFF
. TRBJ1-5 . TRBV21-1 . CASSKAPFARGNQPQHF
. TRBJ2-1 . TRBV24-1 TGTGCCACCAGTGATTTTGGAGGGGCCGATGAGCAGTTCTTC CATSDFGGADEQFF
. TRBJ2-1 . TRBV9 TGTGCCAGCAGCCCTCGCTCTGGGGGGTTAGCCTACAATGAGCAGTTCTTC CASSPRSGGLAYNEQFF